Following are 17 T cell receptor beta chains from one sample sequenced in a study of cytomegalovirus exposure and HLA in healthy donors. PCR employed 60 Vbeta and 13 Jbeta primers. Data came from immunoSEQ multiplex PCR; TCRdb stores just in-frame clones and leaves some out. The table records roughly 250,000 clones, approximately 84% of them present only once. Material for sequencing was PBMCs. These receptors were taken from a woman aged 40 to 50 in good health and CMV-seropositive.

This rearrangement joins TRBV19 to TRBJ1-5, with 7 positions matching TRBD1. V was clipped by 7 bases and J by 0 bases; unmatched bases: 6. The CDR3 covers 15 residues. Germline assignment: CDR1 LNHDA and CDR2 SQIVND (reference sequence). The chain's CDR3 is CASKGTAYSNQPQHF. The CDR3 DNA is TGTGCCAGTAAAGGGACAGCATATAGCAATCAGCCCCAGCATTTT. Combining the CDR3 with reference TRBV19 and TRBJ1-5 gives the whole variable domain DGGITQSPKYLFRKEGQNVTLSCEQNLNHDAMYWYRQDPGQGLRLIYYSQIVNDFQKGDIAEGYSVSREKKESFPLTVTSAQKNPTAFYLCASKGTAYSNQPQHFGDGTRLSIL.

This clone has just one count. CDR3 nucleotide sequence: TGTGCCAGCAGCCGAGAGTCTCGAGAGACCCAGTACTTC. Translating it yields CASSRESRETQYF. The chain is built from TRBV11-3 and TRBJ2-5; D remains ambiguous. V was shortened by 5 bases and J by 4 bases, with 11 bases between the two germline ends. The CDR3 extends over 13 amino acids. Looked up from germline, CDR1 is SGHNT and CDR2 is YENEEA.

The chain links TRBV19 to TRBJ2-1; 9 bases line up with TRBD2. The germline V gene encodes CDR1 LNHDA and CDR2 SQIVND (reference sequence). The ends lost 6 bases at V and 4 bases at J; junction bases unmatched: 4. This CDR3 is built from 14 residues. The CDR3 nucleotides read TGTGCCAGTAGGGGAGGACTAGCGTACAATGAGCAGTTCTTC. This sequence encodes CASRGGLAYNEQFF.

The chain employs TRBV28 and TRBJ1-4; D may be TRBD1 (6 bases). This CDR3 contains 14 residues. Germline CDR1 reads MDHEN; CDR2 reads SYDVKM. V lost 5 bases to trimming and J lost 1 base, with 8 bases between them. The CDR3 bases are TGTGCCAGCAGTAAAGGGGGAACTAATGAAAAACTGTTTTTT. Protein product: CASSKGGTNEKLFF.

The genes are TRBV28 and TRBJ1-5, with D possibly being TRBD1 (5 bases). The CDR3 is made up of 16 amino acids. Germline loops: CDR1 MDHEN, CDR2 SYDVKM. Trimming took 6 bases from V and 2 from J, leaving 17 bases between them. The CDR3 DNA is TGTGCCAGCAGCTACTTTGGGGGAGGGGGCAATCAGCCCCAGCATTTT. It yields the protein CASSYFGGGGNQPQHF.

The chain is built from TRBV7-2 and TRBJ1-5; no reliable D call. Trimming pared 1 base from V and 3 bases from J, leaving 4 bases between. Per the germline V gene, CDR1 is SGHTA and CDR2 is FQGNSA. The CDR3 runs 13 residues. The CDR3 DNA reads TGTGCCAGCAGCTTAGTAGTCAATCAGCCCCAGCATTTT. This translates into CASSLVVNQPQHF.

In this sample, this clone is medium-sized. The rearrangement joins TRBV19 to TRBJ2-3, with D perhaps matching TRBD1 (6 bases). Germline V gives CDR1 LNHDA, CDR2 SQIVND (reference sequence). Trimming shortened V by 7 bases and J by 6 bases, and 14 bases separated the two germline ends. This CDR3 has 13 residues. DNA for the CDR3: TGTGCCAGTAACATGTACAGGGCGGATACGCAGTATTTT. Translating gives CASNMYRADTQYF.

For this clone: The same CDR3 is also encoded by other DNA sequences in this sample. DNA of the CDR3: TGTGCCAGCAGCTTAGGACAAGGCAATCAGCCCCAGCATTTT. Protein sequence: CASSLGQGNQPQHF. The J gene is TRBJ1-5, the V gene TRBV7-2; D is undetermined. V lost 1 base and J 2 bases, leaving 6 bases between the germline ends. This CDR3 is built from 14 residues. Germline V CDR1 and CDR2: SGHTA, FQGNSA.

The chain uses TRBV6-5 and TRBJ1-1; the D gene is possibly TRBD1 (6 bases). The CDR3 length is 12 residues. V was trimmed by 5 bases and J by 3 bases, leaving 7 bases between them. In germline, CDR1 is MNHEY, CDR2 SVGAGI. The CDR3 protein is CASSPGDTEAFF. The CDR3 region has the DNA TGTGCCAGCAGTCCAGGGGACACTGAAGCTTTCTTT.

The rearrangement links TRBV28 to TRBJ2-5, with D maybe TRBD1 (6 bases). The V gene's germline CDR1 is MDHEN and CDR2 SYDVKM. V lost 6 bases and J 1 base, leaving 12 bases between the germline ends. This CDR3 contains 14 residues. CDR3 region: CASSFQQGQETQYF. Written as DNA, the CDR3 is TGTGCCAGCAGCTTCCAACAGGGCCAAGAGACCCAGTACTTC. Supplemented by reference TRBV28 and TRBJ2-5, the full variable domain reads DVKVTQSSRYLVKRTGEKVFLECVQDMDHENMFWYRQDPGLGLRLIYFSYDVKMKEKGDIPEGYSVSREKKERFSLILESASTNQTSMYLCASSFQQGQETQYFGPGTRLLVL.

This sequence joins TRBV7-3 and TRBJ2-3; 8 nucleotides match TRBD2. V lost 0 bases to trimming and J lost 4 bases; unmatched junction nucleotides: 9. Germline V gives CDR1 SGHTA, CDR2 FQGTGA. This CDR3 contains 17 residues. The chain's CDR3 is CASSLTSSGSMADTQYF. For the CDR3, the DNA is TGTGCCAGCAGCTTAACGTCCAGCGGGAGTATGGCAGATACGCAGTATTTT.

The gene calls are TRBV29-1 and TRBJ2-3; TRBD2 matches at 8 bases. Trimming at V came to 7 bases and at J to 4 bases, leaving 7 bases not matched to a gene. CDR3 length equals 13 residues. The germline CDR1 and CDR2 sequences are SQVTM and ANQGSEA. DNA for the CDR3: TGCAGCGCCCCGGGACTAGACCCAGATACGCAGTATTTT. Protein sequence: CSAPGLDPDTQYF.

Worth noting for this clone: One junction end does not reproduce the germline sequence, and a read error may be involved. V and J are TRBV5-4 and TRBJ2-5; 10 bases line up with TRBD1. Germline CDR1 reads SGHNT; CDR2 reads YYREEE (reference sequence). This CDR3 has 16 residues. The CDR3 DNA follows: TGTGCCAGCAGCTCGGACCGGGACAGGGGTCAAGGGACCCAGTACTTC. This gives the protein CASSSDRDRGQGTQYF. Full variable domain (rest looked up from reference TRBV5-4 and TRBJ2-5): ETGVTQSPTHLIKTRGQQVTLRCSSQSGHNTVSWYQQALGQGPQFIFQYYREEENGRGNFPPRFSGLQFPNYSSELNVNALELDDSALYLCASSSDRDRGQGTQYFGPGTRLLVL.

As for this clone: At the DNA level, this CDR3 is encoded by other sequences in the same sample as well. V is TRBV6-5 and J is TRBJ2-7, with D perhaps matching TRBD1 (6 bases). V lost 2 bases to trimming and J lost 7 bases, with 15 bases between them. The CDR3 runs to 14 residues. The germline V gene has CDR1 MNHEY and CDR2 SVGAGI. CDR3 sequence reads: CASSYPGVVGEQYF. CDR3 DNA: TGTGCCAGCAGTTACCCAGGGGTGGTGGGAGAGCAGTACTTC.

In this sample, this clone turned up once. The gene calls are TRBV7-8 and TRBJ1-2; 7 bases fit TRBD1. Germline V lookup: CDR1 SGHVS, CDR2 FQNEAQ. The CDR3 length is 13 residues. V trimming: 6 bases; J trimming: 4 bases; junction bases outside the gene matches: 5. The chain's CDR3 is CASRTGSGYGYTF. In nucleotides, the CDR3 is TGTGCCAGCAGGACAGGGTCTGGCTATGGCTACACCTTC.

This chain joins TRBV30 and TRBJ2-4; D not certain. The CDR3 sequence is 16 residues long. Germline CDR1 reads GTSNPN; CDR2 reads SVGIG (reference sequence). V lost 2 bases and J 0 bases, leaving 14 bases between the germline ends. The CDR3, as DNA: TGTGCCTGGAGTCCTTCTACCAGACTAGCCAAAAACATTCAGTACTTC. It specifies CAWSPSTRLAKNIQYF.

V gene TRBV5-6 combines with J gene TRBJ1-1; D gene unclear. The CDR3 sequence is 14 residues long. The V and J ends lost 0 bases and 4 bases respectively, with 10 bases between them. CDR1 and CDR2 from the germline V gene are SGHDT and YYEEEE. The DNA for the CDR3 is TGTGCCAGCAGCTTGGACTGGAGGGTCACTGAAGCTTTCTTT. It specifies CASSLDWRVTEAFF.